This T cell receptor beta chain is drawn from a study of blood T cell repertoires in COVID-19. Study summary: Acute and convalescent COVID-19 samples came from the United States, Italy and Spain.

The CDR3 runs 13 residues. Losses at the gene ends were 7 bases for V and 6 bases for J; bases not matched to a gene: 8. Germline-derived CDR1 and CDR2 are MNHNY and SVGAGI (reference sequence). Using immunoSEQ multiplex PCR, the repertoire was profiled, and TCRdb retains in-frame clones only, with some absent. Of roughly 350,000 clones listed, more than 85% are singletons. This TCR came from a woman aged 25 to 45 who had recovered from COVID-19. Sequencing was performed on PBMCs or T cells enriched from blood (not recorded which). This chain joins TRBV6-6 and TRBJ1-1; 7 bases agree with TRBD1. In DNA form, the CDR3 reads TGTGCCAGCAACGGACAGGCTATCCCTGAAGCTTTCTTT. It specifies CASNGQAIPEAFF.